This is a list of T cell receptor beta chains from one sample in a study of cytomegalovirus exposure and HLA in healthy donors. Using immunoSEQ multiplex PCR, the repertoire was profiled, and TCRdb retains in-frame clones only, with some absent. This sample has some 170,000 clones, with roughly 86% found just once. Sequenced material: PBMCs. These receptors all come from a man aged 18 to 29 in good health and CMV-seropositive. CDR3s leave out the opening cysteine and the closing phenylalanine or tryptophan.

V	CDR3
TRBV5-1	ASSLVLWDRVNNEQF
TRBV28	ASSFLPGTGTYEQY
TRBV27	ASRGAAGFHEQY
TRBV4-3	ASSRDRGLNTEAF
TRBV18	ASSPLGSSRLTDTQY
TRBV14	ASSQNRGDGYT
TRBV7-8	ASSRIQTIPYEQY
TRBV7-2	ASSLAGQPQKGYT
TRBV4-1	ASSHQDEQY
TRBV4-1	ASSQGASGRSDEQF
TRBV19	ASREAGRGNQPQH
TRBV5-1	ASSRDSPEKLF
TRBV5-4	ASSLASGGPGGELF
TRBV30	ATSPGQGSYGYT
TRBV19	ASSMVRTDYGYT
TRBV9	ASSHPSTRVGSTDTQY
TRBV5-1	ASGLGDTPQF
TRBV4-3	ASSTQGTYGYT
TRBV4-3	ASSQDRAGGRNEQY
TRBV7-3	ASSARTGAGEQF
TRBV21-1	ASTLGQPYQETQY
TRBV5-1	ASSLNGPGGANVLT
TRBV7-2	ASSSGVAQY
TRBV14	ASSQGQTSLSYEQY
TRBV5-1	ASSLVPGGGETQY
TRBV27	ASSLFMGANVLT
TRBV11-3	ASSSGRDTDTQY
TRBV7-3	ASSLTREETQY
TRBV28	ASSLVTGYNEQF
TRBV5-1	ASSLGGTGEGQT
TRBV5-6	ASSLAGQGRTDTQY
TRBV28	ASSHALGQGAQAF
TRBV6-5	ASRRTGTGLYEQY
TRBV19	ASSVGAEAF
TRBV6-1	ASSELQGGSSNEQF
TRBV19	ASSIAKRGGRETQY
TRBV27	ATSDRGNTEAF
TRBV27	ASSPLGTLRAY
TRBV18	ASSPPETGGGGTQY
TRBV4-2	ASSQASGGTTDTQY
TRBV27	ASSLQGVGQPQH
TRBV4-2	ASSGTGANGGYT
TRBV7-9	ASSSGLAAYEQY
TRBV18	ASSPDRLLREQY
TRBV18	ASSPRGVPDTQY
TRBV29-1	SVEPQTGNPPQ
TRBV9	ASSSPIGGATYEQY
TRBV6-1	ASRVRDSTYEQY
TRBV11-2	ASSLEGGLKGPYSNQPQH
TRBV19	ASSIDPVGRGIQNIQY
TRBV28	ASSFYRDTSLNEKLF
TRBV15	ATSIRDKSTGELF